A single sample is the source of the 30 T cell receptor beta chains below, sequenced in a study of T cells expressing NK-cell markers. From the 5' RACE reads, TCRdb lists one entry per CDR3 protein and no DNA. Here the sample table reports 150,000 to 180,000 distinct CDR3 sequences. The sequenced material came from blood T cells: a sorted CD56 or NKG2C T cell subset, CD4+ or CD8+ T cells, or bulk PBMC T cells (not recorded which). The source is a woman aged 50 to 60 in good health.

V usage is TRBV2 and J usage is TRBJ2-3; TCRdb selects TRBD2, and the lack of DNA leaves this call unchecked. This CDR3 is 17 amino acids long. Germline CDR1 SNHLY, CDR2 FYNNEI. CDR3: CASSEAELAGGADTQYF.

CDR3 region: CATSRAPWSQETQYF. The chain links TRBV15 to TRBJ2-5. The CDR3 runs to 15 residues. The V gene's germline CDR1 is LNHNV and CDR2 YYDKDF (reference sequence).

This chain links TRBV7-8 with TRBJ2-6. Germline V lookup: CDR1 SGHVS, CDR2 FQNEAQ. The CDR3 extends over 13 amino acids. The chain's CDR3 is CASLAAGANVLTF.

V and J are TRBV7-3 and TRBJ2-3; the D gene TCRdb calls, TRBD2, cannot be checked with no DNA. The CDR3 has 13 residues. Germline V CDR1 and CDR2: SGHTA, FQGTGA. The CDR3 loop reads CASSELLADTQYF.

The CDR3 reads CASSLGRRENIQYF. V gene TRBV12-3 or TRBV12-4 combines with J gene TRBJ2-4. The CDR3 length is 14 residues.

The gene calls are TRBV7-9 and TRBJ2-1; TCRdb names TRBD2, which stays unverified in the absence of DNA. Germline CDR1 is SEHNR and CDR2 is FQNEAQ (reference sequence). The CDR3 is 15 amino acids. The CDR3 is CASSLVGGRPNEQFF. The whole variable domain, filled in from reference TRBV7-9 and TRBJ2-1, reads DTGVSQNPRHKITKRGQNVTFRCDPISEHNRLYWYRQTLGQGPEFLTYFQNEAQLEKSRLLSDRFSAERPKGSFSTLEIQRTEQGDSAMYLCASSLVGGRPNEQFFGPGTRLTVL.

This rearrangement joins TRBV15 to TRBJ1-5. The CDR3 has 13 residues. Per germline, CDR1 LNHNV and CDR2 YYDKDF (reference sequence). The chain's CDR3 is CATSGVLNQPQHF.

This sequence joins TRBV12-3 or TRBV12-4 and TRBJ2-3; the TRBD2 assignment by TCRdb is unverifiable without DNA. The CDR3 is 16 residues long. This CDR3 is CASSIPGLERADTQYF.

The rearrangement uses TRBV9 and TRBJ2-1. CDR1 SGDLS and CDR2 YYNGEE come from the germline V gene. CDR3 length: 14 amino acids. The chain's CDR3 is CASSVLDWTTEQFF. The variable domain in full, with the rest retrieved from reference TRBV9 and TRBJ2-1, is DSGVTQTPKHLITATGQRVTLRCSPRSGDLSVYWYQQSLDQGLQFLIQYYNGEERAKGNILERFSAQQFPDLHSELNLSSLELGDSALYFCASSVLDWTTEQFFGPGTRLTVL.

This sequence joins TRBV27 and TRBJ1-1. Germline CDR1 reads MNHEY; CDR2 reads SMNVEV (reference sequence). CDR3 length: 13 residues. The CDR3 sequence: CASRIGRETEAFF.

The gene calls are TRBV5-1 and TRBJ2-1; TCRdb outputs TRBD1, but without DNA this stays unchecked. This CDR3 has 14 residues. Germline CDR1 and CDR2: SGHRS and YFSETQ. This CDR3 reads CASSLVSGVDEQFF. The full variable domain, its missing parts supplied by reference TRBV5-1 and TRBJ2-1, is KAGVTQTPRYLIKTRGQQVTLSCSPISGHRSVSWYQQTPGQGLQFLFEYFSETQRNKGNFPGRFSGRQFSNSRSEMNVSTLELGDSALYLCASSLVSGVDEQFFGPGTRLTVL.

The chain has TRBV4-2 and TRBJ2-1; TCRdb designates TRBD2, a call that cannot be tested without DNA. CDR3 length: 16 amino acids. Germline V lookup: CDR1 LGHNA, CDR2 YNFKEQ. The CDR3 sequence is CASSQERALVFHEQFF.

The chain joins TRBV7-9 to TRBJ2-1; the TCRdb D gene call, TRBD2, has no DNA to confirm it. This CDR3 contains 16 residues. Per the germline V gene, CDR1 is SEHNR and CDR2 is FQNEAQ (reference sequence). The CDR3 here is CASSSLMGSSYNEQFF. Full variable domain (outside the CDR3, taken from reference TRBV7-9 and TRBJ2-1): DTGVSQNPRHKITKRGQNVTFRCDPISEHNRLYWYRQTLGQGPEFLTYFQNEAQLEKSRLLSDRFSAERPKGSFSTLEIQRTEQGDSAMYLCASSSLMGSSYNEQFFGPGTRLTVL.

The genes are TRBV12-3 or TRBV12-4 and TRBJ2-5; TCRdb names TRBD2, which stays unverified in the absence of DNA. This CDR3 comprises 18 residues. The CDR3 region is CASSGLTSGRAFPETQYF.

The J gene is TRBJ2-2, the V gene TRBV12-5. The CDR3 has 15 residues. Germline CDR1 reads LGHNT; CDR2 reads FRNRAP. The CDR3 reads CASVNWQTNTGELFF.

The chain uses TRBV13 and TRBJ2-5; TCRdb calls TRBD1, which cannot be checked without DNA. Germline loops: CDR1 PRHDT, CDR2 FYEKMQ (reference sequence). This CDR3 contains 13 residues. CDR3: CASSSRGQETQYF. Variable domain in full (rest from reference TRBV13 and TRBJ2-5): AAGVIQSPRHLIKEKRETATLKCYPIPRHDTVYWYQQGPGQDPQFLISFYEKMQSDKGSIPDRFSAQQFSDYHSELNMSSLELGDSALYFCASSSRGQETQYFGPGTRLLVL.

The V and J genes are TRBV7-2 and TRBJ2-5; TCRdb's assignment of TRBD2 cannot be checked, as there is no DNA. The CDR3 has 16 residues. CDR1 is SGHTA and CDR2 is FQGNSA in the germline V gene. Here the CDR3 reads CASSSRLAGGGETQYF. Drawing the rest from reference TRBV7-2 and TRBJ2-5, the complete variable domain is GAGVSQSPSNKVTEKGKDVELRCDPISGHTALYWYRQSLGQGLEFLIYFQGNSAPDKSGLPSDRFSAERTGGSVSTLTIQRTQQEDSAVYLCASSSRLAGGGETQYFGPGTRLLVL.

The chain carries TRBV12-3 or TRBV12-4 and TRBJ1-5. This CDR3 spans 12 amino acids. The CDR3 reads CASSLPNQPQHF.

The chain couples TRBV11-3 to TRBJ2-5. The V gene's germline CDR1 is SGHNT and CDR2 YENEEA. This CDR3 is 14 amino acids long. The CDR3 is CASSPKYYQETQYF.

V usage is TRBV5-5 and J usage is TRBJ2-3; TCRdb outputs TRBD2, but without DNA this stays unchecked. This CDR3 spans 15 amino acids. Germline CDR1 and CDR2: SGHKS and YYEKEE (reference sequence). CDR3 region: CASSLASRETDTQYF. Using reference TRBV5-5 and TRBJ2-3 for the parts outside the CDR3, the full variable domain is DAGVTQSPTHLIKTRGQQVTLRCSPISGHKSVSWYQQVLGQGPQFIFQYYEKEERGRGNFPDRFSARQFPNYSSELNVNALLLGDSALYLCASSLASRETDTQYFGPGTRLTVL.

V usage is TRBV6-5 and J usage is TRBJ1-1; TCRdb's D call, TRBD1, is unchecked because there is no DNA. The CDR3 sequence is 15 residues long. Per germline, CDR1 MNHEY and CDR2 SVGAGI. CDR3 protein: CASSYSTQGNTEAFF.

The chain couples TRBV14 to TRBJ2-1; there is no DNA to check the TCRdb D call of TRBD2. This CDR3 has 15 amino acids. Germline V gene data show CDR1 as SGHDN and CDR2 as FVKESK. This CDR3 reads CASSPPSLAGLGQFF.

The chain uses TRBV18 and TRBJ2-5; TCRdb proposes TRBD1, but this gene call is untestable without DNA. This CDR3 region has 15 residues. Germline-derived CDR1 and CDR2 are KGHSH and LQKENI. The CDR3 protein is CASSHRQGAFETQYF.

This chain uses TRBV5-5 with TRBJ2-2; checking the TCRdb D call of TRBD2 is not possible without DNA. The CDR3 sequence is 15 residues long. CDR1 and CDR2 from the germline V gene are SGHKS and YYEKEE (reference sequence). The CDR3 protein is CASRVAEANTGELFF.

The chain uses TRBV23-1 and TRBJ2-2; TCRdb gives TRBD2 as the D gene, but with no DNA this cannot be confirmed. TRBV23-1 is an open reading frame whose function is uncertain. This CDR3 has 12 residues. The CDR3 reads CASPSGLGELFF.

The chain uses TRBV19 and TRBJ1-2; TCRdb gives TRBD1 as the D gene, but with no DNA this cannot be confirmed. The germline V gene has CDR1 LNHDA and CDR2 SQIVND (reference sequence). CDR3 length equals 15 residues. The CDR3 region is CASSIYQTGSYGYTF.

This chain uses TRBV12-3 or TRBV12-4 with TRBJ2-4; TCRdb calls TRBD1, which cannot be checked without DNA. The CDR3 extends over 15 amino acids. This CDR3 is CASSSIDRAGGIQYF.

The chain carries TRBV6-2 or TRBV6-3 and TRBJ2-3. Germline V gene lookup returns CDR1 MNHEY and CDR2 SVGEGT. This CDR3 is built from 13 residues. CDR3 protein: CASSYEATDTQYF.

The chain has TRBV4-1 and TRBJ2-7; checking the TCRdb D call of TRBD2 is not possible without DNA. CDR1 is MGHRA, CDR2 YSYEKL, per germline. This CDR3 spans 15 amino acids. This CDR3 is CASSPLAGSSYEQYF.

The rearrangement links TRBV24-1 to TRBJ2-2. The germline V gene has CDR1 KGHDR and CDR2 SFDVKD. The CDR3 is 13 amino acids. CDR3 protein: CATSDVSAGELFF.